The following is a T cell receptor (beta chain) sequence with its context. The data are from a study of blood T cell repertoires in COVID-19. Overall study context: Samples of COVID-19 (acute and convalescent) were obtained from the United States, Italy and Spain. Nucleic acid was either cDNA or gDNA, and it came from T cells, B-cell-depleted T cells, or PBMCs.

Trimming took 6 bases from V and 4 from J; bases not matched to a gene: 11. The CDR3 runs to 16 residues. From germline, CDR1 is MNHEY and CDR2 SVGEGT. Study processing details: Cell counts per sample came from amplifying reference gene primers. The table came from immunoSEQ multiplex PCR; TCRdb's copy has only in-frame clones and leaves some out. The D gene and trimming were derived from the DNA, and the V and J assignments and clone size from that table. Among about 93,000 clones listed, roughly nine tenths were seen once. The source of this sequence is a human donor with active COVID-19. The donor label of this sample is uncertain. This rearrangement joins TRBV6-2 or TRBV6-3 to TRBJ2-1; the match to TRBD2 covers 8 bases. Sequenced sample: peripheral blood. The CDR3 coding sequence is TGTGCCAGCAGCAGCGGTACCGGGGGGGCATACAATGAGCAGTTCTTC. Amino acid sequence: CASSSGTGGAYNEQFF.